These 30 T cell receptor beta chains were all obtained from the same sample, sequenced in a study of T cells in Graves' hyperthyroidism and ophthalmopathy. TCR beta CDR3 sequences were amplified from RNA transcripts. A first-round RT-PCR of the TCR CDR3 used the HTBI primer set. TCRdb passed the multiplex PCR reads through MiXCR, listing each CDR3 protein once. The data show 490,000 or so distinct CDR3 sequences, with about 16% seen just once and 25% to 35% held by the top ten. The source material was blood. Every receptor here comes from a woman aged 25 to 45 with Graves' ophthalmopathy.

This clonotype was picked up many times. The chain couples TRBV2 to TRBJ1-6; 8 nucleotides agree with TRBD1. Germline CDR1 is SNHLY and CDR2 is FYNNEI. This CDR3 is 14 amino acids long. J was trimmed by 7 bases and V by 5 bases; bases with no gene match: 4. DNA of the CDR3: TGTGCCAGCAGTATACAGGGGGACAATTCACCCCTCCACTTT. Translation: CASSIQGDNSPLHF. Together with reference TRBV2 and TRBJ1-6, the CDR3 gives the full variable domain: EPEVTQTPSHQVTQMGQEVILRCVPISNHLYFYWYRQILGQKVEFLVSFYNNEISEKSEIFDDQFSVERPDGSNFTLKIRSTKLEDSAMYFCASSIQGDNSPLHFGNGTRLTVT.

This clonotype was counted many times. The genes are TRBV3-1 and TRBJ2-1; weak D call: TRBD2 (6 bases). Per the germline V gene, CDR1 is LGHDT and CDR2 is YNNKEL (reference sequence). Trimming took off 7 bases at V and 6 bases at J, with 19 bases between the two ends. CDR3 length: 15 amino acids. Here the CDR3 reads CASNLGGGLPNEQFF. The CDR3 DNA is TGTGCCAGCAACCTCGGGGGTGGCTTGCCCAATGAGCAGTTCTTC.

This clonotype was counted ten times or more. The chain is built from TRBV20-1 and TRBJ2-3; D is possibly TRBD2 (5 bases). The CDR3 runs 14 residues. Trimming shortened V by 2 bases and J by 4 bases, and 13 bases separated the two germline ends. The germline V gene has CDR1 DFQATT and CDR2 SNEGSKA (reference sequence). The CDR3 DNA follows: TGCAGTGCTAGATTGTCTAGCCGGCCAGATACGCAGTATTTT. Translation gives CSARLSSRPDTQYF.

In its sample, this clonotype was seen once. A much larger clonotype is one base distant, so this may be a read error. The V call is TRBV11-2, the J call TRBJ2-1; 10 bases line up with TRBD2. V trimming: 1 base; J trimming: 5 bases; junction bases outside the gene matches: 5. The length of the CDR3 is 16 residues. Looked up from germline, CDR1 is SGHAT and CDR2 is FQNNGV. The CDR3 is CASSLVWTSGHNEQFF. For the CDR3, the DNA is TGTGCCAGCAGCTTAGTCTGGACTAGCGGCCACAATGAGCAGTTCTTC. The complete variable domain, with remaining parts taken from reference TRBV11-2 and TRBJ2-1, reads EAGVAQSPRYKIIEKRQSVAFWCNPISGHATLYWYQQILGQGPKLLIQFQNNGVVDDSQLPKDRFSAERLKGVDSTLKIQPAKLEDSAVYLCASSLVWTSGHNEQFFGPGTRLTVL.

The table lists this clonotype with a few counts. At one of its ends the junction is not consistent with the germline gene, which may arise from a read error. The rearrangement uses TRBV28 and TRBJ2-1; the D call may be TRBD1 or TRBD2 (5 bases each). Per germline, CDR1 MDHEN and CDR2 SYDVKM. The CDR3 sequence is 15 residues long. In nucleotides, the CDR3 is TGTGCCTGCAGTCCACCCCCGAGGGGTTTAAATGAGCAGTTCTTC. It yields the protein CACSPPPRGLNEQFF. The complete variable domain, with remaining parts taken from reference TRBV28 and TRBJ2-1, reads DVKVTQSSRYLVKRTGEKVFLECVQDMDHENMFWYRQDPGLGLRLIYFSYDVKMKEKGDIPEGYSVSREKKERFSLILESASTNQTSMYLCACSPPPRGLNEQFFGPGTRLTVL.

Only a few counts were recorded for this clonotype. The CDR3 DNA reads TGTGCCAGCAGTTCTCTACTGGCGGACTCCTACGAGCAGTACTTC. Translation: CASSSLLADSYEQYF. V gene TRBV27 combines with J gene TRBJ2-7; D uncertain. From germline, CDR1 is MNHEY and CDR2 SMNVEV (reference sequence). The V end was cut by 4 bases, the J end by 0 bases, with 13 bases between. This CDR3 region has 15 residues.

This clonotype was observed a few times. The genes are TRBV7-9 and TRBJ2-7; weak D call: TRBD2 (5 bases). V lost 5 bases, J lost 8 bases, and 22 bases lay in between. CDR3 length equals 15 residues. The V gene's germline CDR1 is SEHNR and CDR2 FQNEAQ (reference sequence). The CDR3 region has the DNA TGTGCCAGCAGCCTATCTCTACTAGAAACTCCTAAGCAGTACTTC. It is translated as CASSLSLLETPKQYF. The full variable domain, in which reference TRBV7-9 and TRBJ2-7 provide the parts outside the CDR3, is DTGVSQNPRHKITKRGQNVTFRCDPISEHNRLYWYRQTLGQGPEFLTYFQNEAQLEKSRLLSDRFSAERPKGSFSTLEIQRTEQGDSAMYLCASSLSLLETPKQYFGPGTRLTVT.

This clonotype was seen more than once but under ten times. The J gene is TRBJ2-1, the V gene TRBV27; 9 nucleotides align to TRBD2. CDR1 is MNHEY, CDR2 SMNVEV, per germline (reference sequence). This CDR3 has 17 amino acids. V trimming: 6 bases; J trimming: 7 bases; junction bases outside the gene matches: 16. CDR3 loop: CASSQYWDSGSWNEQFF. In nucleotides, the CDR3 is TGTGCCAGCAGCCAATACTGGGATAGCGGGAGTTGGAATGAGCAGTTCTTC.

The sample holds many counts of this clonotype. CDR3 nucleotides: TGTGCCAGCAGTATACTGGACGGGAACACTGAAGCTTTCTTT. This codes for CASSILDGNTEAFF. The gene calls are TRBV2 and TRBJ1-1, with no clear D. V was pared by 5 bases and J by 1 base, with 11 bases between. The germline CDR1 and CDR2 sequences are SNHLY and FYNNEI. The CDR3 runs to 14 residues.

This clonotype showed up many times. The chain is built from TRBV11-2 and TRBJ1-1; D remains ambiguous. Trimming removed 0 bases from V and 1 base from J, with 6 bases in between. The CDR3 has 14 amino acids. Germline assignment: CDR1 SGHAT and CDR2 FQNNGV. CDR3 protein: CASSLDLGNTEAFF. The CDR3 DNA reads TGTGCCAGCAGCTTAGATCTTGGGAACACTGAAGCTTTCTTT.

Ten or more counts support this clonotype. This chain uses TRBV20-1 with TRBJ2-1; the D gene is possibly TRBD2 (7 bases). V gave up 5 bases and J gave up 8 bases, with 19 bases separating them. The CDR3 totals 14 residues. The germline V gene has CDR1 DFQATT and CDR2 SNEGSKA (reference sequence). The DNA for the CDR3 is TGCAGTGCTGACCCCCTTCAGGGGAGGGATGAGCAGTTCTTC. This codes for CSADPLQGRDEQFF.

This rearrangement joins TRBV6-1 to TRBJ2-2, with TRBD2 matching over 9 bases. J was trimmed by 9 bases and V by 8 bases; bases with no gene match: 4. The CDR3 covers 12 residues. In germline, CDR1 is MNHNS, CDR2 SASEGT. CDR3 coding DNA: TGTGCCAGCCGGGCTAGCGGGAGGGAGCTGTTTTTT. Translating it yields CASRASGRELFF.

This clonotype was picked up a small number of times. The rearrangement links TRBV29-1 to TRBJ1-1; D unclear. This CDR3 contains 13 residues. The V end lost 1 base, the J end lost 4 bases, and 10 bases lay between the germline ends. The V gene's germline CDR1 is SQVTM and CDR2 ANQGSEA. CDR3 amino acids: CSVEGYRITEAFF. The CDR3 DNA sequence: TGCAGCGTTGAAGGGTACAGAATCACTGAAGCTTTCTTT.

This clonotype was seen repeatedly, ten times or more. The rearrangement links TRBV20-1 to TRBJ2-3, with a possible D match to TRBD2 (5 bases). Germline CDR1 DFQATT, CDR2 SNEGSKA (reference sequence). CDR3 length: 14 residues. The V gene lost 2 bases and the J gene lost 2 bases, with 11 bases spanning the gap. CDR3 nucleotide sequence: TGCAGTGCTAGAAGACGGGGAACCACAGATACGCAGTATTTT. Protein product: CSARRRGTTDTQYF.

This clonotype was picked up many times. The V call is TRBV7-2, the J call TRBJ1-2; D might be TRBD1 (5 bases). The germline V gene encodes CDR1 SGHTA and CDR2 FQGNSA. CDR3 length: 15 residues. The V end was cut by 5 bases, the J end by 0 bases, with 13 bases between. The CDR3 reads CASSITGPSNYGYTF. CDR3 nucleotide sequence: TGTGCCAGCAGCATTACAGGTCCCTCTAACTATGGCTACACCTTC.

The chain joins TRBV4-1 to TRBJ2-1; possibly TRBD1 or TRBD2 for D (5 bases each). V lost 2 bases and J lost 8, with 13 bases in between. The CDR3 is made up of 14 amino acids. Germline V CDR1 and CDR2: MGHRA, YSYEKL. CDR3 nucleotides: TGCGCCAGCAGCCAATTTGAGGGGCAGCATGAGCAGTTCTTC. Its protein product is CASSQFEGQHEQFF.

This clonotype was counted at least ten times. This chain connects TRBV7-3 to TRBJ2-3; 9 bases align to TRBD2. This CDR3 has 16 residues. After removal of 5 bases from V and 2 bases from J, the junction contained 8 bases not matched to a gene. Per germline, CDR1 SGHTA and CDR2 FQGTGA. The CDR3: CASSEIAGADTDTQYF. The CDR3 nucleotides are TGTGCCAGCAGCGAAATAGCGGGAGCTGACACAGATACGCAGTATTTT.

The rearrangement joins TRBV9 to TRBJ2-2; D is unresolved. There are 15 residues in the CDR3. The V and J ends lost 0 bases and 4 bases respectively, with 10 bases between them. The V gene's germline CDR1 is SGDLS and CDR2 YYNGEE. The CDR3 DNA reads TGTGCCAGCAGCGTAGTCGGGCTCAGCACCGGGGAGCTGTTTTTT. Residues: CASSVVGLSTGELFF.

This clonotype has just a few counts. The gene calls are TRBV7-2 and TRBJ1-2; D might be TRBD1 (5 bases). Germline V gene data show CDR1 as SGHTA and CDR2 as FQGNSA. The CDR3 has 14 residues. Between the trimmed V and J ends, which lost 7 bases and 3 bases, there was a span of 15 bases. This CDR3 is CASIYHQGDYGYTF. CDR3 coding DNA: TGTGCCAGCATCTACCATCAGGGCGACTATGGCTACACCTTC.

This clonotype was detected only a few times. A read error is possible here, since a much larger clone lies one base away. V usage is TRBV6-1 and J usage is TRBJ2-7; 11 bases fit TRBD2. The CDR3 has 14 residues. CDR1 MNHNS and CDR2 SASEGT come from the germline V gene. With 6 bases clipped from V and 3 bases from J, the junction kept 4 bases outside the gene matches. The CDR3 protein is CASRPGLAVYEQYF. The CDR3 bases are TGTGCCAGCAGGCCGGGACTAGCGGTCTACGAGCAGTACTTC.

This clonotype has more than one count but fewer than ten. The chain is built from TRBV12-3 or TRBV12-4 and TRBJ2-7; TRBD2 matches 7 bases. The CDR3 is made up of 15 amino acids. After removal of 3 bases from V and 5 bases from J, the junction contained 10 bases not matched to a gene. The CDR3 DNA reads as TGTGCCAGCAGTTTGATGGGGGGTGGGGGGGACGAGCAGTACTTC. Translating gives CASSLMGGGGDEQYF.

This clonotype was seen more than once but under ten times. V gene TRBV5-4 combines with J gene TRBJ2-3, with 12 bases lining up with TRBD2. Trimming cost V 4 bases and J 5 bases; bases outside gene matches: 11. Germline-derived CDR1 and CDR2 are SGHNT and YYREEE (reference sequence). CDR3 length: 17 residues. The CDR3 is CASSNYLAGGPRDTQYF. The CDR3 bases are TGTGCCAGCAGCAACTACCTAGCGGGAGGGCCAAGAGATACGCAGTATTTT.

The chain links TRBV18 to TRBJ1-6; 8 nucleotides agree with TRBD1. The V and J ends lost 3 bases and 5 bases, in that order; junction bases with no gene match: 3. The length of the CDR3 is 15 residues. CDR1 is KGHSH and CDR2 is LQKENI in the germline V gene. The CDR3 protein is CASSPRQGNNSPLHF. The CDR3 DNA reads as TGTGCCAGCTCACCTCGACAGGGGAATAATTCACCCCTCCACTTT.

In its sample, this clonotype was seen a few times. The junction departs from germline at one end; a sequencing error may be responsible. The V gene is TRBV5-1, the J gene TRBJ2-7, with 7 bases identical to TRBD2. The CDR3 is 14 amino acids. In germline, CDR1 is SGHRS, CDR2 YFSETQ. CDR3 sequence reads: CASSLTSDSYEQCF. In nucleotides, the CDR3 is TGCGCCAGCAGCCTCACTAGCGACTCCTACGAGCAGTGCTTC.

This clonotype was observed at least ten times. The genes are TRBV30 and TRBJ2-2; D is uncertain. The CDR3 loop spans 13 amino acids. The germline V gene encodes CDR1 GTSNPN and CDR2 SVGIG (reference sequence). The germline V and J ends were trimmed by 1 base and 1 base, with 4 bases remaining between them. This CDR3 reads CAWSGGNTGELFF. CDR3 DNA: TGTGCCTGGAGTGGGGGGAACACCGGGGAGCTGTTTTTT.

Ten or more counts support this clonotype. The chain carries TRBV28 and TRBJ1-1; TRBD1 might be the D (5 bases). This CDR3 has 14 residues. Germline V lookup: CDR1 MDHEN, CDR2 SYDVKM. V was pared by 4 bases and J by 5 bases, with 14 bases between. The CDR3 loop is CASSSSGGSTEAFF. CDR3 coding DNA: TGTGCCAGCAGTTCCTCGGGGGGAAGTACTGAAGCTTTCTTT.

V gene TRBV7-2 combines with J gene TRBJ2-1, with unresolved D. CDR1 and CDR2 (germline): SGHTA, FQGNSA. The CDR3 length is 13 residues. The V and J ends lost 0 bases and 8 bases respectively, with 8 bases between them. The CDR3 reads CASSLANIDEQFF. The CDR3 DNA reads as TGTGCCAGCAGCTTAGCGAATATCGATGAGCAGTTCTTC.

This clonotype was seen only a few times. J is TRBJ2-1 and V is TRBV7-2, with D possibly matching TRBD2 (5 bases). The germline gives CDR1 SGHTA, CDR2 FQGNSA. CDR3 size: 15 residues. V gave up 5 bases and J gave up 12 bases, with 23 bases separating them. Written as DNA, the CDR3 is TGTGCCAGCAGCGAAGTAGTATCGTTGGACTGGGGGCAGTTCTTC. Encoded protein: CASSEVVSLDWGQFF.

The table lists this clonotype with a few counts. The chain recombines TRBV5-1 with TRBJ2-5, with 8 bases identical to TRBD1. There are 15 residues in the CDR3. The ends lost 3 bases at V and 1 base at J; junction bases unmatched: 5. Germline loops: CDR1 SGHRS, CDR2 YFSETQ. The CDR3 coding sequence is TGCGCCAGCAGCTCCAGGGGGCCGGGCCAAGAGACCCAGTACTTC. Its translation is CASSSRGPGQETQYF.

The table lists this clonotype with many counts. CDR3 in amino acids: CASSPTGVHEQYF. The CDR3 bases are TGTGCCAGCAGCCCCACAGGGGTGCACGAGCAGTACTTC. The chain combines TRBV7-3 with TRBJ2-7; 7 positions match TRBD1. Trimming at V came to 5 bases and at J to 5 bases, leaving 6 bases not matched to a gene. This CDR3 has 13 residues. The germline V gene has CDR1 SGHTA and CDR2 FQGTGA.